This TCR beta chain was sequenced during a study of response to subunit inactivated influenza vaccine. Study findings and constraints: The study's authors posited that every seasonal influenza vaccination enlists few new T cells.

MiXCR, applied by TCRdb to the RT-PCR reads, yields one record per CDR3 protein. The sample contains approximately 530,000 distinct CDR3 sequences, 6% to 9% of which appear only once. CDR1 is SEHNR and CDR2 is FQNEAQ in the germline V gene (reference sequence). V was clipped by 5 bases and J by 6 bases, with 17 bases between them. There are 14 residues in the CDR3. As regards this clonotype: Its cognate antigen is unknown.

V usage is TRBV7-9 and J usage is TRBJ2-7, with D unclear. The sequenced sample was PBMCs from blood, obtained approximately 25 months after vaccination. This clonotype was obtained from a man between 50 and 70 years old who received an inactivated influenza vaccine. CDR3: CASSPPVLGLEQYF. CDR3 nucleotides: TGTGCCAGCAGCCCTCCAGTCCTAGGGCTCGAGCAGTACTTC.